This TCR beta chain was sequenced for a study of T cells in Graves' hyperthyroidism and ophthalmopathy. J lost 4 bases, V lost 5 bases, and 5 bases had no gene match. The length of the CDR3 is 13 residues. CDR1 and CDR2 from the germline V gene are DFQATT and SNEGSKA (reference sequence). Regarding this clonotype: Its antigen is still unknown.

From RNA transcripts, TCR beta CDR3 regions were amplified. Carried out on the TCR CDR3, a first-round RT-PCR used the HTBI primer set. TCRdb recomputed calls from the multiplex PCR reads with MiXCR, one row per CDR3 protein. Of 330,000 or so distinct CDR3 sequences listed, approximately 18% are singletons. Findings of the study overall: Through a model of 13 V-J features, ophthalmopathy was separated from stable hyperthyroidism. Most clonotypes expanded in the thyroid (above 0.001) were also present in blood.

The TCR sequence derives from a man in his fifties with Graves' ophthalmopathy. The chain carries TRBV20-1 and TRBJ2-7; 10 nucleotides match TRBD1. Source material: blood. CDR3 bases: TGCAGTGCTCCCCGGGACAGGGGATACGAGCAGTACTTC. This translates into CSAPRDRGYEQYF.